This TCR beta chain was recovered during a study of PD-1 blockade in classical Hodgkin lymphoma. Turning to the study itself: Nivolumab was administered to patients intravenously at 3 mg/kg every 2 weeks. General study findings and limits: Newly diagnosed and completely responding patients shared comparable baseline diversity. With respect to the repertoire differences, their causes, possibly disease activity or prior therapy, remain undefined. At baseline, newly diagnosed patients reportedly showed less TCR diversity than healthy donors.

The sample holds one count of this clone. Its specificity is not known. The V segment lost 6 bases and the J segment 4 bases; nucleotides outside the gene matches: 9. The CDR3 loop spans 14 amino acids. Germline loops: CDR1 SQVTM, CDR2 ANQGSEA. Produced via immunoSEQ multiplex PCR; TCRdb's table is partial and in-frame only. Among 20,000 to 25,000 clones listed, approximately 74% were seen once. Each patient experienced a relapse that followed autologous stem cell transplantation, and brentuximab vedotin exposure varied. The TCR originated in a human donor with classical Hodgkin lymphoma. The rearrangement joins TRBV29-1 to TRBJ1-3; TRBD1 aligns across 7 bases. This specimen consisted of peripheral blood mononuclear cells (PBMCs), obtained at baseline. The CDR3 loop reads CSVTGTENGNTIYF. The CDR3 DNA follows: TGCAGCGTAACCGGGACAGAAAACGGAAACACCATATATTTT.